These 8 T cell receptor beta chains came from one sample sequenced in a study of T-cell reconstitution after alpha-beta-depleted transplantation in children. Preparing the TCRbeta library involved the use of unique molecular identifiers. In TCRdb, the PCR reads were re-called with MiXCR into one record per CDR3 protein. The table has 360,000 or so distinct CDR3 sequences, roughly 21% seen once. Source: PBMCs from the stem cell graft donor, taken from the stem cell graft. The receptors shown here come from a human donor who donated a stem cell graft to a child with acute myeloid leukemia.

A note on this clonotype: Since a much larger clone is just one base distant, this may be a read error. The rearrangement joins TRBV12-3 or TRBV12-4 to TRBJ2-1; D is undetermined. This CDR3 is 15 amino acids long. The DNA for the CDR3 is TGTGCCAACAGTCTCCGCGCGAGCTCCTACAATGAGCAGTTCTTC. This sequence encodes CANSLRASSYNEQFF.

This clonotype is classed as medium-sized. The gene calls are TRBV12-3 or TRBV12-4 and TRBJ2-2; perhaps D is TRBD1 or TRBD2 (5 bases each). The CDR3 is made up of 14 amino acids. V dropped 3 bases and J dropped 2 bases, with 7 bases sitting between them. The CDR3 coding sequence is TGTGCCAGCAGTTTCCGGGACAACACCGGGGAGCTGTTTTTT. It encodes CASSFRDNTGELFF.

V is TRBV7-3 and J is TRBJ2-1; tentative D call: TRBD2 (6 bases). Trimming shortened V by 1 base and J by 6 bases, and 10 bases separated the two germline ends. Germline-derived CDR1 and CDR2 are SGHTA and FQGTGA. CDR3 length: 14 amino acids. Here the CDR3 reads CASSLSRDSNEQFF. DNA of the CDR3: TGTGCCAGCAGCTTAAGCCGGGACTCCAATGAGCAGTTCTTC.

This clonotype was seen only a few times. The V call is TRBV20-1, the J call TRBJ2-7; D remains ambiguous. CDR3 size: 12 residues. Germline-derived CDR1 and CDR2 are DFQATT and SNEGSKA (reference sequence). The CDR3 DNA reads as TGCAGCCCCCGGACCGCGACCTACGAGCAGTACTTC. Translation gives CSPRTATYEQYF.

This clonotype was detected many times. The genes are TRBV6-1 and TRBJ2-5; TRBD2 matches at 8 bases. In germline, CDR1 is MNHNS, CDR2 SASEGT. The CDR3 has 14 amino acids. J gave up 5 bases and V 5 bases, and 7 bases lay outside the gene matches. CDR3 bases: TGTGCCAGCAGTCGGAGCGGGAGTAGTGAGACCCAGTACTTC. It encodes CASSRSGSSETQYF.

The chain employs TRBV4-3 and TRBJ1-5, with 7 bases lining up with TRBD1. CDR3 length: 15 residues. V dropped 3 bases and J dropped 7; count of bases not matched to a gene: 9. The V gene's germline CDR1 is LGHNA and CDR2 YSLEER. CDR3 region: CASSQDTGVGQPQHF. In DNA form, the CDR3 reads TGCGCCAGCAGCCAGGATACAGGGGTGGGACAGCCCCAGCATTTT.

CDR3 sequence: CASSYPQESGSSYNEQFF. In DNA form, the CDR3 reads TGTGCCAGCAGTTACCCTCAAGAGAGCGGGAGCTCCTACAATGAGCAGTTCTTC. The V gene is TRBV6-5, the J gene TRBJ2-1; 8 positions match TRBD2. Germline CDR1 MNHEY, CDR2 SVGAGI. After removal of 2 bases from V and 0 bases from J, the junction contained 9 bases not matched to a gene. The CDR3 consists of 18 residues.

This clonotype was picked up a small number of times. The chain joins TRBV11-1 to TRBJ2-7; 8 nucleotides line up with TRBD2. With V trimmed by 5 bases and J by 5 bases, 11 bases remained unmatched. Germline V gene data show CDR1 as SGHAT and CDR2 as FQDESV (reference sequence). This CDR3 is 15 amino acids long. Here the CDR3 DNA reads TGTGCCAGCAGCGCCCCGAGCGGGAGTATCGACGAGCAGTACTTC. Translating it yields CASSAPSGSIDEQYF.